The 12 T cell receptor beta chains in this list originate from one sample, sequenced in a study of CD8 T cells in ankylosing spondylitis. TCRdb passed the 5' RACE reads through MiXCR, listing each CDR3 protein once. The sample yields about 240,000 distinct CDR3 sequences, approximately 11% seen once. Source material: blood, either unsorted or a sorted T cell fraction (not recorded which). The receptors were sampled from a male donor with ankylosing spondylitis or in good health (not recorded which).

This clonotype was recorded many times. The gene calls are TRBV9 and TRBJ2-2, with 8 bases matching TRBD2. The ends lost 5 bases at V and 4 bases at J; junction bases unmatched: 13. This CDR3 is 17 amino acids long. CDR1 SGDLS and CDR2 YYNGEE come from the germline V gene. CDR3 DNA sequence: TGTGCCAGCAGTAAATTCCTGGGAGCGGGGGTCACCGGGGAGCTGTTTTTT. It encodes CASSKFLGAGVTGELFF.

This clonotype was recorded a few times. The chain carries TRBV5-1 and TRBJ2-6; possibly TRBD1 or TRBD2 for D (6 bases each). This CDR3 comprises 18 residues. The germline V gene encodes CDR1 SGHRS and CDR2 YFSETQ. V lost 4 bases and J 0 bases, leaving 17 bases between the germline ends. As DNA, the CDR3 is TGCGCCAGCAGCCACCCGGTCGGGGGCAGCTCTGGGGCCAACGTCCTGACTTTC. It encodes CASSHPVGGSSGANVLTF.

About this clonotype: The conserved closing phenylalanine or tryptophan is absent in this CDR3, likely reflecting a read error. The chain links TRBV11-2 to TRBJ1-6; the match to TRBD1 covers 7 bases. Germline V gene sequence: CDR1 SGHAT, CDR2 FQNNGV. The CDR3 is 17 residues long. V was clipped by 6 bases and J by 0 bases; unmatched bases: 8. Here the CDR3 DNA reads TGTGCCAGCAGTCTAAAGGGGGCAAGCTCCTATAATTCACCCCTCCACCTT. It is translated as CASSLKGASSYNSPLHL.

This clonotype occurred many times. The gene calls are TRBV5-1 and TRBJ1-2; tentative D call: TRBD1 (6 bases). Germline V CDR1 and CDR2: SGHRS, YFSETQ. V was shortened by 4 bases and J by 4 bases, with 14 bases between the two germline ends. This CDR3 contains 14 residues. The CDR3 sequence is CASSRPDSSYGYTF. CDR3 DNA: TGCGCCAGCAGCCGTCCGGACAGTTCCTATGGCTACACCTTC.

This clonotype appeared many times. The rearrangement joins TRBV20-1 to TRBJ2-1; tentatively, D is TRBD2 (6 bases). Germline values: CDR1 DFQATT, CDR2 SNEGSKA (reference sequence). V lost 5 bases to trimming and J lost 5 bases, with 13 bases between them. The CDR3 loop spans 13 amino acids. The CDR3 coding sequence is TGCAGTGCTGATAGCGGAGAAAACAATGAGCAGTTCTTC. The encoded protein is CSADSGENNEQFF.

This clonotype appeared many times. This sequence joins TRBV20-1 and TRBJ1-5; 7 positions match TRBD1. This CDR3 contains 15 residues. Unmatched junction bases numbered 8, after V lost 1 base and J lost 5 bases. The germline gives CDR1 DFQATT, CDR2 SNEGSKA (reference sequence). Here the CDR3 DNA reads TGCAGTGCTAGAGGGGCAGGGGGTATATATCAGCCCCAGCATTTT. Protein: CSARGAGGIYQPQHF.

The rearrangement links TRBV24-1 to TRBJ2-1; the D gene is possibly TRBD2 (5 bases). Germline V CDR1 and CDR2: KGHDR, SFDVKD. There are 15 residues in the CDR3. V lost 3 bases and J 8 bases, leaving 16 bases between the germline ends. The CDR3 region is CATSDAAENTYEQFF. The DNA of the CDR3 is TGTGCCACCAGTGATGCAGCGGAGAATACCTATGAGCAGTTCTTC.

Comment on this clonotype: This may stem from a read error, because a much larger clone lies one nucleotide away. The J gene is TRBJ2-1, the V gene TRBV7-2; no reliable D call. The CDR3 covers 16 residues. The germline CDR1 and CDR2 sequences are SGHTA and FQGNSA. The CDR3 is CASSSREREGVGELFF. CDR3 DNA sequence: TGTGCCAGCAGCTCCCGAGAAAGGGAAGGTGTAGGTGAGCTGTTCTTC. The whole variable domain, filled in from reference TRBV7-2 and TRBJ2-1, reads GAGVSQSPSNKVTEKGKDVELRCDPISGHTALYWYRQSLGQGLEFLIYFQGNSAPDKSGLPSDRFSAERTGGSVSTLTIQRTQQEDSAVYLCASSSREREGVGELFFGPGTRLTVL.

Ten or more counts support this clonotype. J is TRBJ2-3 and V is TRBV20-1; TRBD2 aligns across 13 bases. This CDR3 comprises 16 residues. CDR1 is DFQATT, CDR2 SNEGSKA, per germline (reference sequence). The V gene end was trimmed by 5 bases and the J gene end by 3 bases; junction bases not matched to a gene: 8. The CDR3 loop is CSAVPGLAGSTDTQYF. The DNA for the CDR3 is TGCAGTGCTGTCCCGGGACTAGCGGGAAGTACAGATACGCAGTATTTT.

This clonotype was recorded at least ten times. The genes are TRBV15 and TRBJ1-1, with D maybe TRBD1 (5 bases). The CDR3 has 13 residues. V dropped 2 bases and J dropped 6 bases, with 10 bases sitting between them. Germline CDR1 is LNHNV and CDR2 is YYDKDF (reference sequence). CDR3 loop: CATSRSRDPEAFF. The CDR3 DNA reads TGTGCCACCAGCAGATCGAGGGACCCTGAAGCTTTCTTT.

Many counts were recorded for this clonotype. The V and J genes are TRBV6-5 and TRBJ2-3; 7 nucleotides align to TRBD1. Losses at the gene ends were 0 bases for V and 2 bases for J; bases not matched to a gene: 5. The CDR3 covers 16 residues. Germline V gene lookup returns CDR1 MNHEY and CDR2 SVGAGI. The CDR3 DNA sequence: TGTGCCAGCAGTTACTCCTCAGGGACAGCCACAGATACGCAGTATTTT. It encodes CASSYSSGTATDTQYF.

In this sample, this clonotype turned up many times. The gene calls are TRBV20-1 and TRBJ2-6, with D perhaps matching TRBD1 or TRBD2 (5 bases each). The CDR3 spans 19 residues. Germline V gene sequence: CDR1 DFQATT, CDR2 SNEGSKA (reference sequence). Trimming removed 2 bases from V and 5 bases from J, with 25 bases in between. The CDR3 nucleotides read TGCAGTGCTAGACCCCCTCGGGGCAGCTATTCAGTATGGGCCAACGTCCTGACTTTC. Translation: CSARPPRGSYSVWANVLTF.